This T cell receptor (beta chain) was identified during a study of T cell repertoires in cytomegalovirus infection. TCRdb re-analysed the reads in MiXCR, keeping a single row per CDR3 protein. Of 150,000 to 160,000 distinct CDR3 sequences listed, around 20% are singletons. This clonotype has a handful of counts. This CDR3 has 15 amino acids. The V end lost 6 bases, the J end lost 3 bases, and 15 bases lay between the germline ends. Germline assignment: CDR1 MNHEY and CDR2 SVGEGT. The chain is built from TRBV6-2 or TRBV6-3 and TRBJ2-1; D possibly corresponds to TRBD2 (5 bases). This sequence was found in a human donor in good health (CMV status not recorded). Some clones in this sample may be carry-over from other donors' samples. What was sequenced was PBMCs. The CDR3 spells CASSPTRRVYNEQFF. CDR3 nucleotide sequence: TGTGCCAGCAGCCCCACTAGACGGGTCTACAATGAGCAGTTCTTC.